These 16 T cell receptor beta chains were all obtained from the same sample, sequenced in a study of cytomegalovirus exposure and HLA in healthy donors. Libraries were prepared by immunoSEQ multiplex PCR; TCRdb keeps only in-frame clonotypes and omits some of them. Of 92,000 or so clones detected, 96% appear once; the ten largest clones hold 0.6% to 0.85%. Material for sequencing was PBMCs. These receptors were obtained from a man younger than 35 in good health and CMV-seronegative.

The chain uses TRBV27 and TRBJ2-1, with D maybe TRBD2 (6 bases). CDR1 and CDR2 from the germline V gene are MNHEY and SMNVEV (reference sequence). This CDR3 region has 12 residues. Deletions cut 6 bases from V and 10 bases from J, with 13 bases between. CDR3 DNA: TGTGCCAGCAGAGCGGGCCCCTTAGAGCAGTTCTTC. Translated, it gives CASRAGPLEQFF.

In its sample, this clone was seen once. The gene calls are TRBV5-6 and TRBJ1-2; TRBD1 agrees at 8 bases. The CDR3 is 14 residues long. J gave up 9 bases and V 4 bases, and 11 bases lay outside the gene matches. Germline V gene data show CDR1 as SGHDT and CDR2 as YYEEEE. The CDR3 nucleotides read TGTGCCAGCAGCCTTGGCAGGGGGCAAACACGCTACACCTTC. Its protein product is CASSLGRGQTRYTF.

The rearrangement joins TRBV19 to TRBJ2-5; 7 bases fit TRBD2. CDR1 is LNHDA and CDR2 is SQIVND in the germline V gene (reference sequence). Unmatched junction bases numbered 11, after V lost 5 bases and J lost 11 bases. The CDR3 is made up of 13 amino acids. CDR3 nucleotide sequence: TGTGCCAGTAGTGACGTCATTGCGGGGGAGCAGTACTTC. Translated, it gives CASSDVIAGEQYF.

This chain links TRBV11-3 with TRBJ2-1, with unresolved D. Trimming stripped 3 bases from V and 9 bases from J, with 12 bases between. The CDR3 is 13 residues long. Germline CDR1 is SGHNT and CDR2 is YENEEA. CDR3 nucleotides: TGTGCCAGCAGCTTGAGTCTCACCGGTGAGCAGTTCTTC. Translated: CASSLSLTGEQFF.

The chain recombines TRBV10-3 with TRBJ1-2; TRBD1 agrees at 10 bases. V was pared by 4 bases and J by 4 bases, with 18 bases of the junction left unmatched. Germline CDR1 and CDR2: ENHRY and SYGVKD. CDR3 length: 19 amino acids. In DNA, the CDR3 is TGTGCCATCAGTGCCTTGGGGTTGGGGGACAGGGGAATCAGCTATGGCTACACCTTC. Translation: CAISALGLGDRGISYGYTF.

This clone was observed a handful of times. This chain uses TRBV6-1 with TRBJ2-5; 7 bases map to TRBD1. V lost 1 base, J lost 1 base, and 6 bases stayed unmatched. The germline gives CDR1 MNHNS, CDR2 SASEGT. This CDR3 has 16 amino acids. CDR3 DNA sequence: TGTGCCAGCAGTGAAGAAACAGGGGAAGGCCAAGAGACCCAGTACTTC. Its translation is CASSEETGEGQETQYF.

The chain employs TRBV5-1 and TRBJ2-5, with 7 bases aligning to TRBD2. This CDR3 has 16 residues. CDR1 is SGHRS, CDR2 YFSETQ, per germline. Losses at the gene ends were 4 bases for V and 4 bases for J; bases not matched to a gene: 13. The DNA of the CDR3 is TGCGCCAGCAGCCCTAGGTTCGCGGGGGACGGAGAGACCCAGTACTTC. Translating it yields CASSPRFAGDGETQYF. The full variable domain, completed using reference TRBV5-1 and TRBJ2-5, is KAGVTQTPRYLIKTRGQQVTLSCSPISGHRSVSWYQQTPGQGLQFLFEYFSETQRNKGNFPGRFSGRQFSNSRSEMNVSTLELGDSALYLCASSPRFAGDGETQYFGPGTRLLVL.

This chain links TRBV6-5 with TRBJ2-3, with 7 bases that match TRBD2. CDR1 MNHEY and CDR2 SVGAGI come from the germline V gene. The CDR3 runs 14 residues. V trimming: 5 bases; J trimming: 5 bases; junction bases outside the gene matches: 7. The CDR3 sequence: CASSAQGEGDTQYF. The CDR3 nucleotides read TGTGCCAGCAGTGCCCAAGGGGAGGGAGATACGCAGTATTTT.

This sequence joins TRBV30 and TRBJ2-4; 13 bases map to TRBD2. The CDR3 length is 18 residues. CDR1 is GTSNPN and CDR2 is SVGIG in the germline V gene (reference sequence). The J segment lost 3 bases and the V segment lost 3 bases, leaving 11 bases of the junction unmatched. CDR3 amino acids: CAWSRLRGLAGVKNIQYF. The CDR3 DNA follows: TGTGCCTGGAGCCGACTTAGAGGACTAGCGGGAGTCAAAAACATTCAGTACTTC.

The rearrangement links TRBV30 to TRBJ1-1; D is unclear. The ends were cut back, 5 bases at V and 4 bases at J, with 11 bases in the middle. Germline V gives CDR1 GTSNPN, CDR2 SVGIG (reference sequence). This CDR3 is built from 12 residues. CDR3 nucleotides: TGTGCCTGGTCTAGTGGTGGCACTGAAGCTTTCTTT. It specifies CAWSSGGTEAFF.

V is TRBV28 and J is TRBJ1-5, with D perhaps matching TRBD1 (6 bases). V shed 3 bases and J shed 5 bases, with 14 bases lying between them. Germline V gives CDR1 MDHEN, CDR2 SYDVKM. The CDR3 totals 15 residues. The CDR3 loop is CASSFRGGPYQPQHF. For the CDR3, the DNA is TGTGCCAGCAGTTTTCGGGGGGGCCCATATCAGCCCCAGCATTTT.

The chain links TRBV7-9 to TRBJ2-1; 10 bases map to TRBD2. The CDR3 totals 15 residues. V gave up 5 bases and J gave up 5 bases; unmatched junction bases: 6. Germline lookup yields CDR1 SEHNR and CDR2 FQNEAQ (reference sequence). The CDR3 bases are TGTGCCAGCAGCCTGGGGACTAGCGAGAACAATGAGCAGTTCTTC. It encodes CASSLGTSENNEQFF.

V is TRBV4-1 and J is TRBJ2-2, with D uncertain. CDR3 length: 12 amino acids. Germline V gene data show CDR1 as MGHRA and CDR2 as YSYEKL. With 3 bases removed from V and 7 bases from J, the gap between germline ends came to 6 bases. CDR3 in amino acids: CASSHLYGELFF. Here the CDR3 DNA reads TGCGCCAGCAGCCACTTATACGGGGAGCTGTTTTTT.

The gene calls are TRBV5-1 and TRBJ2-4; a possible D gene is TRBD1 (6 bases). With 4 bases removed from V and 0 bases from J, the gap between germline ends came to 17 bases. Germline V gives CDR1 SGHRS, CDR2 YFSETQ. The CDR3 is 17 residues long. CDR3 in DNA: TGCGCCAGCAGCCCGGACCGTTTAGGGGGAGCCAAAAACATTCAGTACTTC. Its translation: CASSPDRLGGAKNIQYF.

The chain carries TRBV12-2 and TRBJ2-1; TRBD2, the table's D call, was not compared with the DNA. TRBV12-2 is a pseudogene. This CDR3 spans 19 amino acids. The chain's CDR3 is CASRFHNGGAQQRYNEQFF. CDR3 nucleotides: TGTGCAAGTCGCTTCCACAACGGGGGAGCCCAACAACGGTACAATGAGCAGTTCTTC.

This clone was seen once. CDR3 amino acids: CASSRTGANYGYTF. The CDR3 DNA is TGTGCCAGCAGCCGGACAGGCGCAAACTATGGCTACACCTTC. The chain combines TRBV13 with TRBJ1-2, with 7 bases matching TRBD1. The CDR3 has 14 residues. Per germline, CDR1 PRHDT and CDR2 FYEKMQ (reference sequence). V lost 5 bases and J lost 2; bases outside the gene matches: 5.